This paragraph reports one T cell receptor (beta chain). What it binds is unknown. CDR1 SGHNT and CDR2 YYREEE come from the germline V gene (reference sequence). Trimming at V came to 0 bases and at J to 2 bases, leaving 7 bases not matched to a gene. The CDR3 runs to 18 residues. The authors reverse transcribed 0.5 to 1 ug RNA with random hexamers. Across 54 Vbeta and 13 Jbeta, immunoSEQ multiplex PCR amplified TCR beta CDR3. TCRdb re-analysed the immunoSEQ multiplex PCR reads in MiXCR, keeping a single row per CDR3 protein. This sample has some 210,000 distinct CDR3 sequences, with approximately 94% found just once. The sample originates from a study of CD8 T cells in Susac syndrome. Study-wide results and caveats: CD4+ T cell repertoires in Susac syndrome lacked clonal expansion.

V usage is TRBV5-4 and J usage is TRBJ2-3; 12 bases fit TRBD2. The sample consisted of CD4+ T cells from PBMCs. This TCR derives from a human donor with Susac syndrome. The CDR3, as DNA: TGTGCCAGCAGCTTGGGAAGGACTAGCGGGGCCATCACAGATACGCAGTATTTT. Translating it yields CASSLGRTSGAITDTQYF.